Shown below are 9 T cell receptor beta chains from a single sample sequenced in a study of Graves' ophthalmopathy and Graves' hyperthyroidism. RNA transcripts yielded amplified TCR beta CDR3 regions. HTBI-primed RT-PCR formed the first round, and a multiplex PCR formed the second. A single record per CDR3 protein comes from TCRdb applying MiXCR to the multiplex PCR reads. The sample lists hundreds of thousands of distinct CDR3 sequences, about a fifth occurring once. Input material: peripheral blood. The origin of the receptors is a woman under 30 with stable Graves' hyperthyroidism. Some clones in this sample may be carry-over from other donors' samples.

There are many counts of this clonotype. The chain joins TRBV12-5 to TRBJ2-7; 9 positions agree with TRBD1. This CDR3 is built from 14 residues. Germline lookup yields CDR1 LGHNT and CDR2 FRNRAP. V shed 2 bases, J shed 2 bases, and the junction held 1 base outside the gene matches. This CDR3 reads CASGLRQGAYEQYF. The CDR3 nucleotides are TGTGCTAGTGGTTTGAGACAGGGGGCCTACGAGCAGTACTTC.

The rearrangement joins TRBV4-2 to TRBJ1-2; D not certain. Germline V gene sequence: CDR1 LGHNA, CDR2 YNFKEQ. The CDR3 sequence is 13 residues long. The germline V and J ends were trimmed by 1 base and 8 bases, with 11 bases remaining between them. In DNA, the CDR3 is TGTGCCAGCAGCCAAGGAGAGGGAGGCGGCTACACCTTC. Amino acids: CASSQGEGGGYTF.

Many counts were recorded for this clonotype. This chain connects TRBV6-1 to TRBJ1-1; 8 bases agree with TRBD1. The V segment lost 6 bases and the J segment 5 bases; nucleotides outside the gene matches: 17. The CDR3 has 17 residues. Germline V gives CDR1 MNHNS, CDR2 SASEGT. This CDR3 is CASSANRRTGRNTEAFF. CDR3 DNA: TGTGCCAGCAGCGCAAACCGCCGGACAGGGAGGAATACTGAAGCTTTCTTT.

The rearrangement links TRBV4-1 to TRBJ1-1; the D gene is possibly TRBD1 (6 bases). The CDR3 extends over 15 amino acids. V was pared by 4 bases and J by 1 base, with 13 bases between. Germline CDR1 MGHRA, CDR2 YSYEKL. CDR3 sequence reads: CASSRFWGANTEAFF. The CDR3 region has the DNA TGCGCCAGCAGCCGCTTTTGGGGGGCGAACACTGAAGCTTTCTTT.

The chain combines TRBV7-8 with TRBJ2-2; tentatively, D is TRBD1 (5 bases). CDR1 is SGHVS, CDR2 FQNEAQ, per germline. The V gene lost 1 base and the J gene lost 4 bases, with 13 bases spanning the gap. This CDR3 is 16 amino acids long. CDR3 protein: CASSLVIGASTGELFF. The CDR3 coding sequence is TGTGCCAGCAGCTTAGTCATAGGGGCGAGCACCGGGGAGCTGTTTTTT.

This clonotype has at least ten counts. This chain joins TRBV6-5 and TRBJ1-6; 8 nucleotides match TRBD1. CDR3 length equals 18 residues. Germline CDR1 reads MNHEY; CDR2 reads SVGAGI. Trimming took 0 bases from V and 4 from J; bases not matched to a gene: 8. Written as DNA, the CDR3 is TGTGCCAGCAGTTACTCTAGCGGACAGGGCCTTTATAATTCACCCCTCCACTTT. Translation gives CASSYSSGQGLYNSPLHF.

The CDR3 here is CASSLSARLLYEQYF. CDR3 DNA: TGTGCCAGCAGTTTATCCGCTAGACTGCTCTACGAGCAGTACTTC. The rearrangement uses TRBV12-3 or TRBV12-4 and TRBJ2-7, with no clear D. V was cut by 2 bases and J by 3 bases, with 14 bases left in between. This CDR3 region has 15 residues.

This chain joins TRBV12-3 or TRBV12-4 and TRBJ2-7, with TRBD1 matching 9 bases. The length of the CDR3 is 16 residues. After removal of 3 bases from V and 0 bases from J, the junction contained 6 bases not matched to a gene. CDR3: CASSLSGTGNSYEQYF. Written as DNA, the CDR3 is TGTGCCAGCAGTTTGTCCGGGACAGGGAACTCCTACGAGCAGTACTTC.

This clonotype was seen a handful of times. A read error is possible here, since a much larger clone lies one base away. The CDR3 sequence is CASSIGMEDYEQYF. CDR3 bases: TGCGCCAGCAGCATCGGGATGGAGGACTACGAGCAGTACTTC. The chain links TRBV5-1 to TRBJ2-7; D is possibly TRBD2 (5 bases). The germline V and J ends were trimmed by 4 bases and 3 bases, with 14 bases remaining between them. The germline V gene encodes CDR1 SGHRS and CDR2 YFSETQ. The CDR3 consists of 14 residues.